Given below is one TCR beta chain in context. Methods used by the authors: The authors estimated nucleated cell counts from reference gene primer amplification. Some clones are missing from TCRdb's copy, which holds only in-frame ones; the method was immunoSEQ multiplex PCR. V and J calls plus clone size are reproduced from that table; the DNA served to infer D and trimming. The sample has hundreds of thousands of clones, about 88% seen once. The germline V gene encodes CDR1 SGHTA and CDR2 FQGNSA. The V gene end was trimmed by 0 bases and the J gene end by 0 bases; junction bases not matched to a gene: 4. The CDR3 covers 17 residues. The data were taken from a study of blood T cell repertoires in COVID-19. Study background: Spain, Italy and the United States supplied samples that represented acute and convalescent COVID-19. Sources were T cells, B-cell-depleted T cells, or PBMCs; the material itself was cDNA or gDNA.

The source of this sequence is a woman aged 40 to 50 who had recovered from COVID-19. J is TRBJ2-2 and V is TRBV7-2; 7 bases align to TRBD2. Sequencing input: peripheral blood. The DNA of the CDR3 is TGTGCCAGCAGCTTAGCGCCCGGGGGGACGAACACCGGGGAGCTGTTTTTT. Protein product: CASSLAPGGTNTGELFF.